The clone carrying this T cell receptor (beta chain) was counted ten times or more. Its antigen is not known. This record comes from a study of early T cells in non-severe SARS-CoV-2 infection. Study overall: From unsorted whole blood, bulk RNA was sequenced, and the chains remained unpaired.

The V gene's germline CDR1 is SGHAT and CDR2 FQNNGV. The CDR3 is 13 amino acids. V lost 6 bases and J 3 bases, leaving 11 bases between the germline ends. Unique molecular identifiers tagged individual cDNA molecules. TCRdb passed the 5' RACE reads through MiXCR, listing each CDR3 protein once. The table lists about 97,000 distinct CDR3 sequences, about an eighth of them singletons, with over 5% in the top ten. Study results and caveats: Matching results from VDJdb favored anti-spike CD8 responses, leaving private and CD4 specificities undetected.

The chain combines TRBV11-2 with TRBJ2-5; the D gene is possibly TRBD1 (6 bases). Sequenced input: whole blood. The TCR originated in an adult who was a healthcare worker with PCR-confirmed SARS-CoV-2 infection or an uninfected control (not recorded which). Written as DNA, the CDR3 is TGTGCCAGCAGGTTGTCAGGGGAAGAGACCCAGTACTTC. Amino acid sequence: CASRLSGEETQYF.